The following is a TCR beta chain sequence with its context. Its target is unknown. The data were taken from a study of CD8+CD57+ T cells in acquired aplastic anemia. Patients selected for sequencing had displayed CD8+CD57+ cell expansion by flow cytometry. Genomic DNA, the template, was used for profiling of the TCR beta VDJ and CDR3. TCRdb re-derived calls from the reads in MiXCR, one entry per CDR3 protein. The sample records fewer than 200,000 distinct CDR3 sequences, less than 60% being singletons. The study's findings and limits: Patients did not significantly differ from controls in CD8+ Simpson's diversity.

The CDR3 sequence is 13 residues long. Trimming stripped 0 bases from V and 9 bases from J, with 6 bases between. Germline V gene data show CDR1 as SGHTA and CDR2 as FQGNSA. The genes are TRBV7-2 and TRBJ2-6; D not certain. The clonotype originates from a human donor with aplastic anemia. Sequenced sample: sorted CD4+, CD8+, or CD8+CD57+ T cells (not recorded which) from PBMCs. This chain's CDR3 is CASSLAQSNVLTF. CDR3 sequence (DNA): TGTGCCAGCAGCTTAGCCCAGAGCAACGTCCTGACTTTC.